Presented here are 3 T cell receptor beta chains from one specimen sequenced in a study of PD-1 blockade in classical Hodgkin lymphoma. All the patients suffered relapse after autologous stem cell transplantation, and brentuximab vedotin exposure differed. The method was immunoSEQ multiplex PCR; TCRdb's version includes in-frame clones alone and lacks a portion of them. The table lists 20,000 to 30,000 clones, roughly four fifths of them singletons, with 11% in the top ten. Source: peripheral blood mononuclear cells (PBMCs), taken before the second cycle of nivolumab. These receptors came from a human donor with classical Hodgkin lymphoma.

CDR3 sequence (DNA): TGTGCCAGCAGCAAAGACCGACTAGCGGGGGGCTCAACCTACGAGCAGTACTTC. This sequence encodes CASSKDRLAGGSTYEQYF. This chain links TRBV21-1 with TRBJ2-7; the table's D call of TRBD2 was not tested on the DNA. TRBV21-1 is given as a pseudogene. The CDR3 length is 18 residues.

J is TRBJ1-4 and V is TRBV5-1; 11 bases align to TRBD1. The CDR3 contains 14 residues. V lost 2 bases, J lost 7 bases, and 1 base stayed unmatched. Germline CDR1 is SGHRS and CDR2 is YFSETQ. This chain's CDR3 is CASSLGTGGEKLFF. The CDR3, as DNA: TGCGCCAGCAGCTTAGGGACAGGGGGTGAAAAACTGTTTTTT.

The chain combines TRBV18 with TRBJ1-1; D is unresolved. Germline V gene data show CDR1 as KGHSH and CDR2 as LQKENI. The ends were cut back, 3 bases at V and 4 bases at J, with 12 bases in the middle. The CDR3 has 14 amino acids. CDR3 in DNA: TGTGCCAGCTCACCGGCAGACCCCCTCACTGAAGCTTTCTTT. Translation gives CASSPADPLTEAFF.